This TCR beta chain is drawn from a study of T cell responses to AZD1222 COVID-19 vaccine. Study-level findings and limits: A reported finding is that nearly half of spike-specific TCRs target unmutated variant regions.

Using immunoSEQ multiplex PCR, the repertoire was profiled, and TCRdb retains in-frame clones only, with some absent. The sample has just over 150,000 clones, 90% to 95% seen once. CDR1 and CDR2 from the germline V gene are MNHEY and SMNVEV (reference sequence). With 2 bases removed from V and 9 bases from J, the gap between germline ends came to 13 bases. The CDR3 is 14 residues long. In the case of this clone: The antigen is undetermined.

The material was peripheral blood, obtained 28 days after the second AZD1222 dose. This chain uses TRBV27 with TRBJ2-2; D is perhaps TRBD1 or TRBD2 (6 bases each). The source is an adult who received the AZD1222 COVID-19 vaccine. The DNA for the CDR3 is TGTGCCAGCAGTTTAGAGTGGGGGGCGAGGGAGCTGTTTTTT. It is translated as CASSLEWGARELFF.